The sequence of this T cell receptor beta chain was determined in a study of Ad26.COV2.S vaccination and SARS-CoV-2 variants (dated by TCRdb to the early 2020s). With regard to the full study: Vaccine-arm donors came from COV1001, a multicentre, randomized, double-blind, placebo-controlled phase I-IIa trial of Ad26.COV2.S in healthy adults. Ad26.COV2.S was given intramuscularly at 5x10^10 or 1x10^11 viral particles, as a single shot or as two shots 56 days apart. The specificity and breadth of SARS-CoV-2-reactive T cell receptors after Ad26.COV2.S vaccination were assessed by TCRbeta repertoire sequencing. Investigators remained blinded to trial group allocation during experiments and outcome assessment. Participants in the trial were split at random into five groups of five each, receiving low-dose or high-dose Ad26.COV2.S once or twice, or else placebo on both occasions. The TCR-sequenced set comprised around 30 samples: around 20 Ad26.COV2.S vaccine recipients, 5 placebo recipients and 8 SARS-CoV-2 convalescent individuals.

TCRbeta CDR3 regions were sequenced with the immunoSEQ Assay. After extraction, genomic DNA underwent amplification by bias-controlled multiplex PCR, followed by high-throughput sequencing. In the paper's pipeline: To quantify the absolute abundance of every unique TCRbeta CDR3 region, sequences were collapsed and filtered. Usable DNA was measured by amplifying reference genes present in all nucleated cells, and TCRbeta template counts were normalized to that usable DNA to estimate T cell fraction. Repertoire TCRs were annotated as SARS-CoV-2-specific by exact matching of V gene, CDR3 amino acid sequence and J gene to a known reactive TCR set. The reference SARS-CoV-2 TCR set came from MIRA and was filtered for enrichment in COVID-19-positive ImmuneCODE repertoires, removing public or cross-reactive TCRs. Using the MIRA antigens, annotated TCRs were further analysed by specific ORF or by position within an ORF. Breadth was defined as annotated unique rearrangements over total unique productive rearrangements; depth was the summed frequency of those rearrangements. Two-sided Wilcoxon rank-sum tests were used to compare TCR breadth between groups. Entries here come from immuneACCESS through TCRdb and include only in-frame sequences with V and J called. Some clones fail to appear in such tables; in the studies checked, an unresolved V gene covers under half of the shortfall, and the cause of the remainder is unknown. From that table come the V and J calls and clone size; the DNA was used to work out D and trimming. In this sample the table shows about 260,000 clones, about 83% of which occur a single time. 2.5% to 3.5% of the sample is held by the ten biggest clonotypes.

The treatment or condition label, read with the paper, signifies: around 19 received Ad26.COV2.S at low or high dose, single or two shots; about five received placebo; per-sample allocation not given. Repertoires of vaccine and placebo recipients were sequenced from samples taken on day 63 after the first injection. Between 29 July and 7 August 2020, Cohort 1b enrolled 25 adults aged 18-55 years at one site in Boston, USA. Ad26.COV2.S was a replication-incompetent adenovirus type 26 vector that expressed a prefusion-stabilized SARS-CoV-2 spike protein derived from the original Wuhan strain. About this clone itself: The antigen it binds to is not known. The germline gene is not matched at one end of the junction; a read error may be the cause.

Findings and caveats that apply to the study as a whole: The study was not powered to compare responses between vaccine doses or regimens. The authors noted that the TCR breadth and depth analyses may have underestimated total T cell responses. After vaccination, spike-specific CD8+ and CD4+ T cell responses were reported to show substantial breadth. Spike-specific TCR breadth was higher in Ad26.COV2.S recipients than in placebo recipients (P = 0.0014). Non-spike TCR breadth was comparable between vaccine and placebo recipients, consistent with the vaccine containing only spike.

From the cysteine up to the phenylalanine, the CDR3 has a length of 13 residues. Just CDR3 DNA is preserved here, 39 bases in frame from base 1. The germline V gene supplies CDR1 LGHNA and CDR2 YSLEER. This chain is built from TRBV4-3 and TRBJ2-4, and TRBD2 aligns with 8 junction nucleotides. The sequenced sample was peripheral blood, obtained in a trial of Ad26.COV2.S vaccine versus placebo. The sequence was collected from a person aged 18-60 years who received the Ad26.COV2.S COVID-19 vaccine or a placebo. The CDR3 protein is CASSQDRVAGQDF. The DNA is TGCGCCAGCAGCCAAGATAGGGTAGCGGGGCAAGACTTC.